Listed below are T cell receptor beta chains from one sample, sequenced in a study of CD8+CD57+ T cells in acquired aplastic anemia. Using its own MiXCR run on the reads, TCRdb lists one record per CDR3 protein. This table holds about 130,000 distinct CDR3 sequences, more than 35% found once. The sample comprised sorted CD4+, CD8+, or CD8+CD57+ T cells (not recorded which) from PBMCs. Every receptor here comes from a human donor in good health, serving as a control. Both conserved end residues are trimmed from each CDR3.

TRBV6-1,TRBJ1-1,ASSQAGVTEAF
TRBV18,TRBJ1-1,ASSPRMQGPNTEAF
TRBV15,TRBJ2-1,ATSSVESRLASSYNEQF
TRBV30,TRBJ2-5,ARGGAGGQETQY
TRBV15,TRBJ2-4,ATSRDASGSNIQY
TRBV7-2,TRBJ2-7,ASSLTGTEAYEQY
TRBV5-1,TRBJ1-3,ASSQSVDSGNTIY
TRBV4-2,TRBJ2-1,AIPITPTGGSYNEQF
TRBV20-1,TRBJ2-5,SGTSGQETQY
TRBV18,TRBJ1-2,ASSPPGTADRYGYT
TRBV10-3,TRBJ2-5,AISESTREGETQY
TRBV10-3,TRBJ1-1,AIKGQGGVGTEAF
TRBV11-2,TRBJ1-4,ASSFNSGFKNEKLS
TRBV11-2,TRBJ1-3,ASSLTGKLDTIY
TRBV10-3,TRBJ2-5,AISVSTRAETQY
TRBV13,TRBJ2-3,ASSPQGTITDTQY
TRBV9,TRBJ1-6,ASSVTGTDNSPLH
TRBV15,TRBJ2-1,AASSWSGRAAYNEQF
TRBV11-2,TRBJ1-3,ASSRRDGGSGNTMY
TRBV2,TRBJ2-7,ASGEGRGISYEQY
TRBV10-3,TRBJ1-1,AISNDGGTEAF
TRBV6-6,TRBJ1-2,ASSPPGTGSPYGYT
TRBV28,TRBJ1-1,ASSHPSRGTEAF
TRBV20-1,TRBJ2-7,SAKTGQHYEQY